Below are 18 T cell receptor beta chains sequenced from a single sample in a study of T cell responses to AZD1222 COVID-19 vaccine (dated by TCRdb to the early 2020s). The time point label for this specimen denotes: baseline before first vaccination. The method was the immunoSEQ multiplex PCR assay. Entries here come from immuneACCESS through TCRdb and include only in-frame sequences with V and J called. Some clones fail to appear in such tables; in the studies checked, an unresolved V gene covers under half of the shortfall, and the cause of the remainder is unknown. A total of around 130,000 clones appear in this sample, roughly 94% of them only once. The ten largest make up approximately 7% of the sample. Sequenced material: peripheral blood, taken on day 0 of AZD1222 vaccination. These receptors came from an adult in good health.

The chain couples TRBV28 to TRBJ1-6; 7 positions match TRBD1. CDR3 length equals 16 residues. The V gene's germline CDR1 is MDHEN and CDR2 SYDVKM. Unmatched junction bases numbered 10, after V lost 5 bases and J lost 6 bases. CDR3 protein: CASSGRPGDSNSPLHF. As DNA, the CDR3 is TGTGCCAGCAGTGGGCGGCCCGGGGACAGTAATTCACCCCTCCACTTT.

The chain joins TRBV10-3 to TRBJ1-2; 7 bases fit TRBD1. Germline trimming cut 10 bases from V and 8 bases from J; bases unmatched to any gene: 16. This CDR3 has 14 residues. The germline gives CDR1 ENHRY, CDR2 SYGVKD. The CDR3 loop is CATLDYRGTWGYTF. The DNA for the CDR3 is TGTGCCACCCTCGACTACAGGGGAACGTGGGGCTACACCTTC.

The chain recombines TRBV5-1 with TRBJ2-3; TRBD2 is a possible D gene (6 bases). Germline V lookup: CDR1 SGHRS, CDR2 YFSETQ. V lost 3 bases to trimming and J lost 5 bases, with 13 bases between them. This CDR3 spans 14 amino acids. The CDR3 reads CASSSSDSGDTQYF. In nucleotides, the CDR3 is TGCGCCAGCAGCTCCTCGGATAGCGGAGATACGCAGTATTTT.

The V gene is TRBV6-5, the J gene TRBJ1-5; 11 nucleotides match TRBD1. CDR1 and CDR2 (germline): MNHEY, SVGAGI. The CDR3 sequence is 15 residues long. J lost 4 bases, V lost 5 bases, and 4 bases had no gene match. CDR3 protein: CASSPDRGPNQPQHF. The CDR3 DNA sequence: TGTGCCAGCAGTCCGGACAGGGGGCCGAATCAGCCCCAGCATTTT.

The rearrangement links TRBV5-6 to TRBJ2-6; no firm D call. CDR1 is SGHDT and CDR2 is YYEEEE in the germline V gene. Between the trimmed V and J ends, which lost 2 bases and 0 bases, there was a span of 6 bases. This CDR3 is built from 15 residues. The CDR3 here is CASSFRASGANVLTF. CDR3 coding DNA: TGTGCCAGCAGCTTCCGGGCCTCTGGGGCCAACGTCCTGACTTTC.

This clone was recorded once. The chain links TRBV28 to TRBJ2-3, with 9 bases matching TRBD2. The CDR3 is 14 amino acids. In germline, CDR1 is MDHEN, CDR2 SYDVKM. The junction had 6 bases not matched to a gene; V was cut back by 6 bases and J by 5 bases. Here the CDR3 DNA reads TGTGCCAGCAGGGCGGGAGGGCCGGAAGATACGCAGTATTTT. Translated: CASRAGGPEDTQYF.

The rearrangement links TRBV5-1 to TRBJ2-7; D is perhaps TRBD1 (5 bases). This CDR3 is built from 14 residues. The V gene lost 0 bases and the J gene lost 5 bases, with 12 bases spanning the gap. Germline-derived CDR1 and CDR2 are SGHRS and YFSETQ. The CDR3 bases are TGCGCCAGCAGCTTGGTGGCAGGGATGCACGAGCAGTACTTC. It codes for CASSLVAGMHEQYF.

The chain combines TRBV11-3 with TRBJ2-1; no clear D gene. Germline V lookup: CDR1 SGHNT, CDR2 YENEEA. Deletions cut 0 bases from V and 9 bases from J, with 9 bases between. The CDR3 totals 13 residues. For the CDR3, the DNA is TGTGCCAGCAGCTTAGAAATGAGCGCTGAGCAGTTCTTC. It translates to CASSLEMSAEQFF.

V usage is TRBV27 and J usage is TRBJ2-1, with D unclear. Germline CDR1 is MNHEY and CDR2 is SMNVEV (reference sequence). The ends were cut back, 4 bases at V and 10 bases at J, with 14 bases in the middle. This CDR3 has 13 amino acids. CDR3 DNA sequence: TGTGCCAGCAGTTCGCTAGGGTTTAAGGAGCAGTTCTTC. Translated: CASSSLGFKEQFF.

The rearrangement uses TRBV28 and TRBJ1-2, with 7 bases that match TRBD1. V lost 5 bases, J lost 8 bases, and 11 bases stayed unmatched. The CDR3 is 14 residues long. Germline values: CDR1 MDHEN, CDR2 SYDVKM. The CDR3 here is CASSTQPTGQGYTF. DNA of the CDR3: TGTGCCAGCAGTACACAACCGACAGGGCAAGGCTACACCTTC.

V and J are TRBV28 and TRBJ1-5; D may be TRBD1 (5 bases). The CDR3 is 13 amino acids. Deletions cut 11 bases from V and 2 bases from J, with 13 bases between. Germline V gene lookup returns CDR1 MDHEN and CDR2 SYDVKM. CDR3 nucleotide sequence: TGTGCCGGTGGGAGGGGCGGCAATCAGCCCCAGCATTTT. This gives the protein CAGGRGGNQPQHF.

The CDR3 here is CASSPTGTSGSHGEQFF. The CDR3 region has the DNA TGTGCCAGCAGTCCCACCGGGACTAGCGGGAGCCATGGGGAGCAGTTCTTC. V and J are TRBV27 and TRBJ2-1, with 14 bases aligning to TRBD2. Germline lookup yields CDR1 MNHEY and CDR2 SMNVEV (reference sequence). This CDR3 is 17 amino acids long. V lost 5 bases, J lost 10 bases, and 13 bases stayed unmatched.

This chain joins TRBV6-5 and TRBJ2-1, with D perhaps assigned TRBD1 or TRBD2 (6 bases each). The CDR3 length is 15 residues. The ends were cut back, 2 bases at V and 4 bases at J, with 12 bases in the middle. From germline, CDR1 is MNHEY and CDR2 SVGAGI. In DNA form, the CDR3 reads TGTGCCAGCAGTTACCGGGGGCCGATTTACAATGAGCAGTTCTTC. Its translation: CASSYRGPIYNEQFF.

The gene calls are TRBV13 and TRBJ2-7; D remains unclear. Looked up from germline, CDR1 is PRHDT and CDR2 is FYEKMQ (reference sequence). V lost 5 bases to trimming and J lost 0 bases, with 14 bases between them. There are 15 residues in the CDR3. In DNA form, the CDR3 reads TGTGCCAGCAGCATCCAAACATACAGCTCCTACGAGCAGTACTTC. Its translation is CASSIQTYSSYEQYF.

The chain uses TRBV3-1 (or the pseudogene TRBV3-2) and TRBJ2-1; 7 bases match TRBD2. Germline-derived CDR1 and CDR2 are LGHDT and YNNKEL (reference sequence). The CDR3 consists of 17 residues. V shed 5 bases and J 0 bases; nucleotides not matched to a gene: 10. The CDR3 bases are TGTGCCAGCAGCGGAAGACTAGCTAAAAGCTCCTACAATGAGCAGTTCTTC. Amino acids: CASSGRLAKSSYNEQFF.

A single count supports this clone. CDR3 region: CAWRAPEGASAPLHF. In nucleotides, the CDR3 is TGTGCCTGGAGGGCCCCTGAGGGGGCATCTGCACCCCTCCACTTT. The chain carries TRBV30 and TRBJ1-6; TRBD1 matches at 7 bases. This CDR3 has 15 amino acids. Per the germline V gene, CDR1 is GTSNPN and CDR2 is SVGIG (reference sequence). The trim removed 3 bases at V and 11 bases at J, leaving 13 bases unmatched.

This chain joins TRBV6-5 and TRBJ1-4; no reliable D call. The CDR3 is 13 residues long. CDR1 MNHEY and CDR2 SVGAGI come from the germline V gene. The V end lost 6 bases, the J end lost 11 bases, and 16 bases lay between the germline ends. The CDR3 spells CASRTPSSEKLFF. The CDR3, as DNA: TGTGCCAGCAGAACACCCTCATCGGAGAAACTGTTTTTT.

The V and J genes are TRBV11-2 and TRBJ2-3; TRBD2 agrees at 12 bases. CDR1 is SGHAT and CDR2 is FQNNGV in the germline V gene. With 3 bases clipped from V and 4 bases from J, the junction kept 11 bases outside the gene matches. CDR3 size: 18 residues. As DNA, the CDR3 is TGTGCCAGCAGCTTTCCGGGACTAGCGGGTCTTGTGGCAGATACGCAGTATTTT. As protein: CASSFPGLAGLVADTQYF. The complete variable domain, with remaining parts taken from reference TRBV11-2 and TRBJ2-3, reads EAGVAQSPRYKIIEKRQSVAFWCNPISGHATLYWYQQILGQGPKLLIQFQNNGVVDDSQLPKDRFSAERLKGVDSTLKIQPAKLEDSAVYLCASSFPGLAGLVADTQYFGPGTRLTVL.